This section outlines one TCR beta chain sequence together with its context. The antigen remains unidentified. Germline CDR1 reads MNHNY; CDR2 reads SVGAGI (reference sequence). V shed 7 bases and J shed 3 bases, with 12 bases lying between them. CDR3 length: 13 amino acids. TCRdb keeps only in-frame clones here, not all; method: immunoSEQ multiplex PCR. This table holds tens of thousands of clones, 75% to 90% found once. These data originate in a study of PD-1 blockade in classical Hodgkin lymphoma. Overall study: Patients in the cohort were put on intravenous nivolumab, 3 mg/kg every 2 weeks. Study results and caveats: Why the repertoires differ is still unclear, perhaps disease activity or prior therapy. Complete responders showed a baseline diversity that resembled the diversity of newly diagnosed patients.

Documented time point: cycle 4 day 1 (C4D1), after 6 weeks of nivolumab. Autologous stem cell transplantation was followed by relapse in every patient, and brentuximab vedotin exposure varied. Thawed PBMCs underwent magnetic negative selection to yield purified CD4+ T cells. This receptor was obtained from a human donor with classical Hodgkin lymphoma. Sequences were derived from CD4+ T cells from blood, sampled before the fourth cycle of nivolumab. This chain connects TRBV6-6 to TRBJ1-1; D ambiguous. The CDR3 loop reads CASTPDQDTEAFF. The CDR3 DNA follows: TGTGCCAGCACTCCTGACCAGGACACTGAAGCTTTCTTT.